This T cell receptor (beta chain) was retrieved from a study of shared T cell receptors in the human thymus. The length of the CDR3 is 19 residues. The germline CDR1 and CDR2 sequences are LNHNV and YYDKDF (reference sequence). Trimming removed 3 bases at V and 2 bases at J, with 23 bases between. A single count supports this clone. TCRdb keeps only in-frame clones here, not all; method: immunoSEQ multiplex PCR. This sample yields approximately 490,000 clones, of which approximately 80% are seen a single time; 0.013% belongs to the top ten. This sample was shared with a second study, whose subject was human thymus T cells. Turning to that study: All donors were healthy Finnish infants who were undergoing corrective surgery to treat congenital heart defects. Thymus was obtained from resections taken during corrective heart surgery. Use of V and J genes seemed skewed within the thymic and blood repertoires. Unrelated individuals had highly overlapping thymic repertoires, as reported in related research.

The sample comprised thymocytes. The TCR was taken from a boy under three years old with a congenital heart defect. The chain couples TRBV15 to TRBJ1-5; no reliable D call. The CDR3 sequence is CATSREKERVGMGNQPQHF. Written as DNA, the CDR3 is TGTGCCACCAGCAGGGAAAAGGAGAGGGTGGGGATGGGCAATCAGCCCCAGCATTTT.